The 26 T cell receptor beta chains reported below all come from one sample, sequenced in a study of blood T cell repertoires in COVID-19. Method: immunoSEQ multiplex PCR; TCRdb's copy keeps in-frame clones and lacks some. Of about 280,000 clones in the sample, approximately 88% were seen once. The sequenced material came from peripheral blood. Every receptor here comes from a man between 18 and 29 years old with active or convalescent COVID-19.

This chain links TRBV25-1 with TRBJ2-7; D ambiguous. The germline V gene encodes CDR1 MGHDK and CDR2 SYGVNS. Deletions cut 5 bases from V and 4 bases from J, with 12 bases between. This CDR3 contains 13 residues. CDR3 region: CASSRIRGYEQYF. The CDR3 DNA is TGTGCCAGCAGTCGTATCCGAGGATACGAGCAGTACTTC.

The chain couples TRBV11-2 to TRBJ2-2, with a tentative D call TRBD2 (5 bases). The CDR3 has 17 residues. Germline-derived CDR1 and CDR2 are SGHAT and FQNNGV. Between the trimmed V and J ends, which lost 1 base and 0 bases, there was a span of 12 bases. The CDR3 nucleotides are TGTGCCAGCAGCTTAGGGAGTGGGCGGGCGAACACCGGGGAGCTGTTTTTT. This sequence encodes CASSLGSGRANTGELFF.

Turning to this clone: An end of the junction does not agree with germline; a read error may underlie this. The chain employs TRBV4-1 and TRBJ2-3; 10 positions agree with TRBD2. This CDR3 has 16 amino acids. Germline loops: CDR1 MGHRA, CDR2 YSYEKL. The CDR3 DNA follows: TGCGCCAGCAGCCAATATCCGGGACTAGCGTCCGAACTGACGGGTTTT. As protein: CASSQYPGLASELTGF.

J is TRBJ1-5 and V is TRBV24-1; 8 nucleotides agree with TRBD1. CDR3 length equals 12 residues. After removal of 7 bases from V and 9 bases from J, the junction contained 4 bases not matched to a gene. Per germline, CDR1 KGHDR and CDR2 SFDVKD. Written as DNA, the CDR3 is TGTGCCACCAGACAGGGGGATGGGCCCCAGCATTTT. This encodes CATRQGDGPQHF.

This rearrangement joins TRBV9 to TRBJ1-1, with D possibly TRBD1 on 5 matching bases. CDR3 size: 14 residues. The germline CDR1 and CDR2 sequences are SGDLS and YYNGEE. Trimming removed 0 bases from V and 0 bases from J, with 6 bases in between. CDR3 sequence reads: CASSVGQLNTEAFF. In DNA form, the CDR3 reads TGTGCCAGCAGCGTAGGACAGCTGAACACTGAAGCTTTCTTT.

This sequence joins TRBV11-2 and TRBJ2-5; 8 bases map to TRBD2. Looked up from germline, CDR1 is SGHAT and CDR2 is FQNNGV. CDR3 length: 15 residues. J gave up 2 bases and V 1 base, and 3 bases lay outside the gene matches. This CDR3 is CASSLAGGAQETQYF. Here the CDR3 DNA reads TGTGCCAGCAGCTTAGCGGGGGGGGCTCAAGAGACCCAGTACTTC.

The V gene is TRBV11-2, the J gene TRBJ1-1; 8 bases fit TRBD1. CDR3 length: 17 residues. Unmatched junction bases numbered 11, after V lost 2 bases and J lost 3 bases. Germline lookup yields CDR1 SGHAT and CDR2 FQNNGV. The DNA of the CDR3 is TGTGCCAGCAGCTTAAGTTTGTCAGGGGGCATAGACACTGAAGCTTTCTTT. It codes for CASSLSLSGGIDTEAFF.

This chain connects TRBV5-1 to TRBJ2-7; 9 positions match TRBD1. The germline gives CDR1 SGHRS, CDR2 YFSETQ. The CDR3 covers 14 residues. V was pared by 4 bases and J by 3 bases, with 5 bases of the junction left unmatched. The CDR3 reads CASSATGGGYEQYF. In DNA, the CDR3 is TGCGCCAGCAGCGCGACAGGGGGTGGCTACGAGCAGTACTTC.

The J gene is TRBJ1-4, the V gene TRBV7-7; tentative D call: TRBD1 (5 bases). This CDR3 comprises 22 residues. Looked up from germline, CDR1 is SSHAT and CDR2 is FNYEAQ (reference sequence). With 1 base removed from V and 13 bases from J, the gap between germline ends came to 40 bases. CDR3 region: CASSLVGGERWVRDNIENGLFF. The CDR3 nucleotides are TGTGCCAGCAGCTTAGTCGGAGGGGAGCGGTGGGTCAGGGATAATATTGAAAATGGACTGTTTTTT.

The table lists this clone with a count of one. The CDR3 DNA follows: TGTGCCAGTAGTATCATGGGACAGCGTTACTCCTACAATGAGCAGTTCTTC. Its translation: CASSIMGQRYSYNEQFF. This sequence joins TRBV19 and TRBJ2-1; 7 bases are a match to TRBD1. V trimming: 3 bases; J trimming: 0 bases; junction bases outside the gene matches: 8. The CDR3 consists of 17 residues. Germline V gene data show CDR1 as LNHDA and CDR2 as SQIVND (reference sequence). The full variable domain, completed using reference TRBV19 and TRBJ2-1, is DGGITQSPKYLFRKEGQNVTLSCEQNLNHDAMYWYRQDPGQGLRLIYYSQIVNDFQKGDIAEGYSVSREKKESFPLTVTSAQKNPTAFYLCASSIMGQRYSYNEQFFGPGTRLTVL.

The chain uses TRBV19 and TRBJ2-7, with 9 bases identical to TRBD2. Looked up from germline, CDR1 is LNHDA and CDR2 is SQIVND (reference sequence). Losses at the gene ends were 5 bases for V and 6 bases for J; bases not matched to a gene: 5. The CDR3 extends over 13 amino acids. The CDR3 protein is CASSVGRGGEQYF. Here the CDR3 DNA reads TGTGCCAGTAGTGTTGGGCGGGGGGGCGAGCAGTACTTC.

The chain is built from TRBV6-5 and TRBJ2-3; 14 bases are shared with TRBD2. This CDR3 is built from 14 residues. Germline V gene sequence: CDR1 MNHEY, CDR2 SVGAGI. V lost 6 bases and J lost 9; bases outside the gene matches: 5. The CDR3 region has the DNA TGTGCCAGCAGCGGGACTAGCGGGGGCCAAACGCAGTATTTT. It translates to CASSGTSGGQTQYF.

The chain recombines TRBV5-1 with TRBJ1-6; 9 bases agree with TRBD1. The CDR3 totals 18 residues. Trimming removed 1 base from V and 5 bases from J; junction bases left unmatched: 10. Germline V gives CDR1 SGHRS, CDR2 YFSETQ. The DNA of the CDR3 is TGCGCCAGCAGCTTGTCTCTAAACAGGGGGCTCGATAATTCACCCCTCCACTTT. Translated, it gives CASSLSLNRGLDNSPLHF.

The V call is TRBV10-2, the J call TRBJ2-5, with D unresolved. Trimming left V 0 bases short and J 5 bases short, with 10 bases between. From germline, CDR1 is WSHSY and CDR2 SAAADI. This CDR3 contains 14 residues. This chain's CDR3 is CASSESRRAETQYF. The CDR3 DNA sequence: TGCGCCAGCAGTGAGTCGAGACGAGCGGAGACCCAGTACTTC.

The V gene is TRBV28, the J gene TRBJ2-1; 9 nucleotides match TRBD1. The CDR3 runs to 13 residues. The V gene end was trimmed by 8 bases and the J gene end by 6 bases; junction bases not matched to a gene: 5. Germline assignment: CDR1 MDHEN and CDR2 SYDVKM. DNA for the CDR3: TGTGCCAGCCATAAGACAGGGGGCAATGAGCAGTTCTTC. This sequence encodes CASHKTGGNEQFF.

There are a few counts of this clone. The gene calls are TRBV27 and TRBJ1-5; D possibly corresponds to TRBD1 (6 bases). The CDR3 consists of 17 residues. Between the trimmed V and J ends, which lost 1 base and 3 bases, there was a span of 16 bases. The germline V gene encodes CDR1 MNHEY and CDR2 SMNVEV (reference sequence). DNA for the CDR3: TGTGCCAGCAGTTTATTTCCGTTGGACAGCCCCAATCAGCCCCAGCATTTT. This sequence encodes CASSLFPLDSPNQPQHF.

This chain uses TRBV29-1 with TRBJ2-5; TRBD2 is a possible D gene (5 bases). This CDR3 spans 12 amino acids. V was shortened by 2 bases and J by 4 bases, with 8 bases between the two germline ends. Germline V CDR1 and CDR2: SQVTM, ANQGSEA. The CDR3 DNA is TGCAGCGTTGAATTTCGGGGAGAGACCCAGTACTTC. Encoded protein: CSVEFRGETQYF. Variable domain in full (rest from reference TRBV29-1 and TRBJ2-5): SAVISQKPSRDICQRGTSLTIQCQVDSQVTMMFWYRQQPGQSLTLIATANQGSEATYESGFVIDKFPISRPNLTFSTLTVSNMSPEDSSIYLCSVEFRGETQYFGPGTRLLVL.

The V call is TRBV7-9, the J call TRBJ2-6; possible D gene TRBD1, 5 bases. The germline V and J ends were trimmed by 4 bases and 1 base, with 20 bases remaining between them. The CDR3 extends over 19 amino acids. Germline V gene data show CDR1 as SEHNR and CDR2 as FQNEAQ (reference sequence). The CDR3 DNA sequence: TGTGCCAGCAGCTCTGACTGGGTGAAGGGGTATTCTGGGGCCAACGTCCTGACTTTC. Its translation: CASSSDWVKGYSGANVLTF. The full variable domain, in which reference TRBV7-9 and TRBJ2-6 provide the parts outside the CDR3, is DTGVSQNPRHKITKRGQNVTFRCDPISEHNRLYWYRQTLGQGPEFLTYFQNEAQLEKSRLLSDRFSAERPKGSFSTLEIQRTEQGDSAMYLCASSSDWVKGYSGANVLTFGAGSRLTVL.

V gene TRBV9 combines with J gene TRBJ2-3; D perhaps matches TRBD1 (5 bases). The germline V gene encodes CDR1 SGDLS and CDR2 YYNGEE. V lost 0 bases, J lost 2 bases, and 7 bases lay in between. The CDR3 has 14 residues. The CDR3 DNA is TGTGCCAGCAGCGTAGCAGGGTTCACAGATACGCAGTATTTT. It yields the protein CASSVAGFTDTQYF.

The chain links TRBV6-6 to TRBJ1-1, with D possibly TRBD1 on 6 matching bases. CDR3 size: 13 residues. V was trimmed by 6 bases and J by 5 bases, leaving 13 bases between them. The germline V gene encodes CDR1 MNHNY and CDR2 SVGAGI (reference sequence). CDR3 sequence reads: CASRLSGETEAFF. CDR3 nucleotide sequence: TGTGCCAGCAGACTCTCAGGGGAAACTGAAGCTTTCTTT.

The rearrangement links TRBV9 to TRBJ2-1, with TRBD2 matching 7 bases. V dropped 0 bases and J dropped 8; count of bases not matched to a gene: 5. In germline, CDR1 is SGDLS, CDR2 YYNGEE. The CDR3 is 14 amino acids. CDR3 sequence: CASSVASGGDEQFF. The CDR3 DNA follows: TGTGCCAGCAGCGTAGCTTCGGGAGGCGATGAGCAGTTCTTC.

The rearrangement joins TRBV11-3 to TRBJ2-3; 8 bases are a match to TRBD2. Germline loops: CDR1 SGHNT, CDR2 YENEEA. CDR3 length: 16 amino acids. V was clipped by 0 bases and J by 5 bases; unmatched bases: 7. CDR3 in amino acids: CASSLDASGRGDTQYF. In DNA, the CDR3 is TGTGCCAGCAGCTTAGATGCTAGCGGGCGGGGAGATACGCAGTATTTT.

J is TRBJ2-4 and V is TRBV18; 7 nucleotides agree with TRBD2. V lost 3 bases to trimming and J lost 1 base; unmatched junction nucleotides: 12. There are 18 residues in the CDR3. The germline gives CDR1 KGHSH, CDR2 LQKENI. The CDR3 nucleotides are TGTGCCAGCTCACCTGTATCCCCGGGGGGAATTGCCAAAAACATTCAGTACTTC. This sequence encodes CASSPVSPGGIAKNIQYF.

This chain connects TRBV27 to TRBJ1-4, with D unclear. Germline V gene sequence: CDR1 MNHEY, CDR2 SMNVEV (reference sequence). The CDR3 consists of 15 residues. V was shortened by 5 bases and J by 0 bases, with 10 bases between the two germline ends. The CDR3 nucleotides are TGTGCCAGCAGTGTTGCTTTAGCAACTAATGAAAAACTGTTTTTT. Translated, it gives CASSVALATNEKLFF.

This rearrangement joins TRBV6-2 or TRBV6-3 to TRBJ1-2, with 9 bases aligning to TRBD1. Trimming at V came to 1 base and at J to 3 bases, leaving 6 bases not matched to a gene. Germline lookup yields CDR1 MNHEY and CDR2 SVGEGT. The CDR3 is 16 residues long. CDR3 sequence reads: CASSYFYRGRDYGYTF. The CDR3, as DNA: TGTGCCAGCAGTTACTTCTACAGGGGGCGAGACTATGGCTACACCTTC.

The chain carries TRBV27 and TRBJ1-5; 7 bases align to TRBD1. The CDR3 runs 12 residues. J lost 6 bases, V lost 6 bases, and 2 bases had no gene match. CDR1 is MNHEY, CDR2 SMNVEV, per germline (reference sequence). The CDR3 spells CASRQGIQPQHF. CDR3 sequence (DNA): TGTGCCAGCAGACAGGGGATTCAGCCCCAGCATTTT.